A selection of T cell receptor beta chains follows, all from one sample in a study of T-cell reconstitution after alpha-beta-depleted transplantation in children. TCRdb passed the PCR reads through MiXCR, listing each CDR3 protein once. The sample lists a few hundred thousand distinct CDR3 sequences, about 9.6% occurring once. The sequenced sample was PBMCs from the stem cell graft donor, obtained from the stem cell graft. The origin of the receptors is a human donor who donated a stem cell graft to a child with SCID. Both conserved end residues are part of each CDR3. The D gene is left open where the match is weak. Clone sizes are given selectively: once, few, many, or a class where the clone is expanded.

v_call	j_call	clone_size	d_call	cdr3_aa	cdr3_nt
TRBV5-1	TRBJ2-2	many	NA	CASSLRSPPGELFF	TGCGCCAGCAGCTTGCGATCGCCCCCCGGGGAGCTGTTTTTT
TRBV12-3/TRBV12-4	TRBJ2-1	many	TRBD2	CASSLGAGGHNEQFF	TGTGCCAGCAGTTTAGGAGCGGGGGGCCACAATGAGCAGTTCTTC
TRBV12-3/TRBV12-4	TRBJ2-2	many	TRBD2	CASSPSGGVRTGELFF	TGTGCCAGCAGCCCTAGCGGGGGGGTAAGGACCGGGGAGCTGTTTTTT
TRBV6-1	TRBJ1-5	many	NA	CAINEGVQPQHF	TGTGCCATCAATGAGGGGGTTCAGCCCCAGCATTTT
TRBV28	TRBJ1-1	many	NA	CASRSPRATEAFF	TGTGCCAGCAGGAGCCCCCGGGCCACTGAAGCTTTCTTT
TRBV27	TRBJ2-6	many	NA	CASSRDGASGANVLTF	TGTGCCAGCAGTCGGGACGGAGCCTCTGGGGCCAACGTCCTGACTTTC
TRBV12-3/TRBV12-4	TRBJ1-1	many	NA	CASSLTMTAFF	TGTGCCAGCAGTTTGACAATGACGGCTTTCTTT
TRBV7-9	TRBJ2-7	NA	TRBD1	CASSSGQGLDYEQYF	TGTGCCAGCAGCTCAGGACAGGGCTTAGACTACGAGCAGTACTTC
TRBV4-3	TRBJ2-1	NA	NA	CASSQDRQAGQFF	TGCGCCAGCAGCCAAGATCGGCAGGCGGGGCAGTTCTTC
TRBV5-5	TRBJ1-5	many	NA	CASSLGPNSNQPQHF	TGTGCCAGCAGCTTGGGACCAAATAGCAATCAGCCCCAGCATTTT
TRBV9	TRBJ1-5	NA	TRBD1	CASSRTGGRDQPQHF	TGTGCCAGCAGCCGAACAGGGGGCCGGGATCAGCCCCAGCATTTT
TRBV20-1	TRBJ1-2	many	NA	CSAASGTDYGYTF	TGCAGTGCGGCGTCCGGGACGGACTATGGCTACACCTTC
TRBV6-5	TRBJ2-2	many	NA	CASSYSGETGELFF	TGTGCCAGCAGTTACTCGGGGGAAACCGGGGAGCTGTTTTTT
TRBV5-5	TRBJ2-2	many	TRBD1	CASSQRTGNTGELFF	TGTGCCAGCAGCCAAAGGACAGGGAACACCGGGGAGCTGTTTTTT
TRBV5-1	TRBJ1-1	many	NA	CASSSSRGNTEAFF	TGCGCCAGCAGCTCTTCCAGGGGGAACACTGAAGCTTTCTTT
TRBV5-6	TRBJ2-7	many	NA	CASSPDPFRGYEQYF	TGTGCCAGCAGCCCGGACCCCTTCAGAGGCTACGAGCAGTACTTC
TRBV5-1	TRBJ1-2	many	TRBD1	CASSWTGEGYGYTF	TGCGCCAGCAGCTGGACAGGAGAAGGCTATGGCTACACCTTC
TRBV5-1	TRBJ2-7	many	TRBD1	CASSLRGTGELYEQYF	TGCGCCAGCAGTCTTAGAGGGACAGGGGAGCTCTACGAGCAGTACTTC
TRBV20-1	TRBJ1-2	many	NA	CSARGPLEGGYTF	TGCAGTGCTAGAGGGCCTCTTGAGGGTGGCTACACCTTC
TRBV5-6	TRBJ1-1	many	NA	CASSFRTPAGTEAFF	TGTGCCAGCAGCTTCAGGACACCGGCGGGGACTGAAGCTTTCTTT
TRBV5-1	TRBJ2-7	many	NA	CASSFGLDEQYF	TGCGCCAGCAGTTTCGGATTGGACGAGCAGTACTTC
TRBV5-1	TRBJ2-1	few	TRBD1	CASSLAPGTGGREQFF	TGCGCCAGCAGCTTGGCTCCCGGGACAGGAGGGCGTGAGCAGTTCTTC
TRBV2	TRBJ1-1	few	TRBD1	CASSEDRVEEAFF	TGTGCCAGCAGTGAGGACAGGGTGGAAGAAGCTTTCTTT
TRBV20-1	TRBJ1-1	many	NA	CSARDSTKSMNTEAFF	TGCAGTGCTAGAGACTCCACCAAGTCTATGAACACTGAAGCTTTCTTT